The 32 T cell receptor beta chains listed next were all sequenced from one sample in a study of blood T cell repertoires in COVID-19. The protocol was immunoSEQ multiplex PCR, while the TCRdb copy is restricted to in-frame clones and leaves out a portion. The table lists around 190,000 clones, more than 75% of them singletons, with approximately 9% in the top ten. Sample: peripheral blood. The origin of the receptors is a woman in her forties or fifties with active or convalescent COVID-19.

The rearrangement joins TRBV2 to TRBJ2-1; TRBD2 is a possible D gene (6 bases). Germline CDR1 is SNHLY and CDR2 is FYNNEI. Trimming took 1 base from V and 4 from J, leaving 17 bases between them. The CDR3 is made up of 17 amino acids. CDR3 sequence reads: CASSEGSGGNGYNEQFF. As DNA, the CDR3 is TGTGCCAGCAGTGAAGGGTCTGGCGGGAACGGATACAATGAGCAGTTCTTC.

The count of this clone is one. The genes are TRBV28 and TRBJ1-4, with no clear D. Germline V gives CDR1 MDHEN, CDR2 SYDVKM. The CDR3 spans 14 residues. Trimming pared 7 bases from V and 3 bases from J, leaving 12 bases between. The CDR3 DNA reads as TGTGCCAGCAAAGAGGGCGGAGCTAATGAAAAACTGTTTTTT. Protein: CASKEGGANEKLFF.

This CDR3 is CASSKWGATSGRNNHKGYYEQYF. The CDR3 nucleotides are TGTGCCAGCAGCAAATGGGGGGCGACTAGCGGGAGGAACAACCACAAGGGGTACTACGAGCAGTACTTC. This chain joins TRBV21-1 and TRBJ2-7; the D call TRBD2 from the table was never checked on the DNA. TRBV21-1 is classified as a pseudogene. The CDR3 spans 23 residues.

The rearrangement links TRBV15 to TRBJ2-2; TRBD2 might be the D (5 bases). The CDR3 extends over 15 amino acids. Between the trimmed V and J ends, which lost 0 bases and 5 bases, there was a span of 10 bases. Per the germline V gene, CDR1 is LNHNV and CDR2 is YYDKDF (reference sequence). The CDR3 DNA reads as TGTGCCACCAGCAGAGATCTAGGAGGAACCGGGGAGCTGTTTTTT. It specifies CATSRDLGGTGELFF.

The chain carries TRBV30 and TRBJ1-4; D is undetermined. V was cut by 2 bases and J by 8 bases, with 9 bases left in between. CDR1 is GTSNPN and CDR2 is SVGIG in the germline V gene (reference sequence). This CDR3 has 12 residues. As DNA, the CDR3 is TGTGCCTGGAGTCCTAGAGAGGAAAAACTGTTTTTT. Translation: CAWSPREEKLFF. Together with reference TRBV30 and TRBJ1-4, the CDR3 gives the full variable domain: SQTIHQWPATLVQPVGSPLSLECTVEGTSNPNLYWYRQAAGRGLQLLFYSVGIGQISSEVPQNLSASRPQDRQFILSSKKLLLSDSGFYLCAWSPREEKLFFGSGTQLSVL.

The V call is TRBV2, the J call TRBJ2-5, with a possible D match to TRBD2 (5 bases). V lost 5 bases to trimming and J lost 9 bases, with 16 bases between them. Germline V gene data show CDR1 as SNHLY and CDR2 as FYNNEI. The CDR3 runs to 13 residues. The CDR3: CASSPTNLGAQYF. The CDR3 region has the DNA TGTGCCAGCAGTCCGACTAACCTCGGGGCCCAGTACTTC.

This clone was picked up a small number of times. The CDR3 sequence: CASSLANTDTQYF. In DNA, the CDR3 is TGTGCCAGCAGCTTAGCCAACACAGATACGCAGTATTTT. The V and J genes are TRBV7-6 and TRBJ2-3; no definite D call. CDR1 is SGHVS and CDR2 is FNYEAQ in the germline V gene. V dropped 0 bases and J dropped 2 bases, with 3 bases sitting between them. The CDR3 consists of 13 residues.

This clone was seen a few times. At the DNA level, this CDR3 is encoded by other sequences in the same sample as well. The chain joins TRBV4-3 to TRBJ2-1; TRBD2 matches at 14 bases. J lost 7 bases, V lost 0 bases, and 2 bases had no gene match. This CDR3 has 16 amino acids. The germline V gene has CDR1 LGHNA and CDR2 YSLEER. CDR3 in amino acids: CASSQDRTSGRNEQFF. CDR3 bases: TGCGCCAGCAGCCAAGATAGGACTAGCGGGAGGAATGAGCAGTTCTTC.

The CDR3: CSVERRTEAFF. CDR3 nucleotides: TGCAGCGTTGAAAGGAGAACTGAAGCTTTCTTT. The V and J genes are TRBV29-1 and TRBJ1-1; D not certain. V was pared by 2 bases and J by 5 bases, with 6 bases between. Germline V gives CDR1 SQVTM, CDR2 ANQGSEA. CDR3 length: 11 amino acids.

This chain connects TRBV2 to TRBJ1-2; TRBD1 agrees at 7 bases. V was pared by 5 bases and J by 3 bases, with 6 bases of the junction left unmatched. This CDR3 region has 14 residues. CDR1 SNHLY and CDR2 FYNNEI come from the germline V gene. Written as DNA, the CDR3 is TGTGCCAGCAGTCGACAGGGATGGGACTATGGCTACACCTTC. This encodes CASSRQGWDYGYTF.

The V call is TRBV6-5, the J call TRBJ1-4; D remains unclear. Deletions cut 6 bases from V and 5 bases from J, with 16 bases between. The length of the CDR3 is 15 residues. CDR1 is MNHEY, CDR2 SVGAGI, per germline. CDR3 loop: CASSPARLRNEKLFF. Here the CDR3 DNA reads TGTGCCAGCAGCCCCGCACGTCTGCGGAATGAAAAACTGTTTTTT.

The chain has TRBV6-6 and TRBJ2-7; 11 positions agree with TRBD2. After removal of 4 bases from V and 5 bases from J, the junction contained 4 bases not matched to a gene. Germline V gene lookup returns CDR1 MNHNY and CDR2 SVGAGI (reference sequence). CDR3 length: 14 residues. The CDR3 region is CASSLAGGYNEQYF. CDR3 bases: TGTGCCAGCAGTTTAGCGGGAGGGTACAACGAGCAGTACTTC.

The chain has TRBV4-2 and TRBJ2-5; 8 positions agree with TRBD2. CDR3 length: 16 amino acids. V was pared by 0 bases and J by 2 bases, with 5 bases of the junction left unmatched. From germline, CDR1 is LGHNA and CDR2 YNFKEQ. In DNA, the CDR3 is TGTGCCAGCAGCCAAGATTGGGCTAGCGGGCAAGAGACCCAGTACTTC. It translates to CASSQDWASGQETQYF.

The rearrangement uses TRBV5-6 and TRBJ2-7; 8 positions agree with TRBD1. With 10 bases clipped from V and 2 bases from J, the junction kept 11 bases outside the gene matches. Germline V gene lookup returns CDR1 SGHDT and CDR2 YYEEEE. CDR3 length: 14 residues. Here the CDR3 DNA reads TGTGCCTCCCGGCGGACAGGGACCACCTACGAGCAGTACTTC. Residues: CASRRTGTTYEQYF.

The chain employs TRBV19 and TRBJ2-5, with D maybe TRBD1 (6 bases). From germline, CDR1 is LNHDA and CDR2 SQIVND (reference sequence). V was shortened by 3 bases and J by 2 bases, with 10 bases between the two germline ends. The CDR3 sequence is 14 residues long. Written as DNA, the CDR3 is TGTGCCAGTAGTATGGGGACACCGCAAGAGACCCAGTACTTC. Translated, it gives CASSMGTPQETQYF.

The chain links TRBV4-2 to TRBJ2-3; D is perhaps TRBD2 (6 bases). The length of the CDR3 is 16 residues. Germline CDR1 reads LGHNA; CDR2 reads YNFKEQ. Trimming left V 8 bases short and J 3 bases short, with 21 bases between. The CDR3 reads CASDGGAWGITDTQYF. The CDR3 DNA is TGTGCCAGCGATGGCGGGGCTTGGGGTATTACAGATACGCAGTATTTT.

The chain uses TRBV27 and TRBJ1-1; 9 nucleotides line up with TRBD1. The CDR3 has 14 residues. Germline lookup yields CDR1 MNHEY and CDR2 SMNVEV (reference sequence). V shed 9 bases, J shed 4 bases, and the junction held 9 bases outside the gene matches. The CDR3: CARPRTGDITEAFF. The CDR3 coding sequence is TGTGCCAGACCCAGGACAGGGGACATCACTGAAGCTTTCTTT.

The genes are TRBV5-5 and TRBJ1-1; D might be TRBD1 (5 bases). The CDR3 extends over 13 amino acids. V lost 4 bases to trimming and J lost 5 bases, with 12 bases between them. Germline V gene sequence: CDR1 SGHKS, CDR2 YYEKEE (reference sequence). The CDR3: CASSVGVGTEAFF. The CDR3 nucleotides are TGTGCCAGCAGCGTAGGGGTGGGAACTGAAGCTTTCTTT.

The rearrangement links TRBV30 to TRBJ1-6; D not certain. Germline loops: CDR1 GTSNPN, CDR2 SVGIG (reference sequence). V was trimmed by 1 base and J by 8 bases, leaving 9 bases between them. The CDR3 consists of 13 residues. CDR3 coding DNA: TGTGCCTGGAGTGGAAGTCGGGATTCACCCCTCCACTTT. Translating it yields CAWSGSRDSPLHF.

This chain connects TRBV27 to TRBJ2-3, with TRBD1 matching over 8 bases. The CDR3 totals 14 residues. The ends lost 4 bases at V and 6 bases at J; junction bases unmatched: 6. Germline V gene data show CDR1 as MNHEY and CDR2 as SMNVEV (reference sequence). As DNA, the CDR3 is TGTGCCAGCAGTTCCGGACAGGGCGAGGATACGCAGTATTTT. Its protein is CASSSGQGEDTQYF.

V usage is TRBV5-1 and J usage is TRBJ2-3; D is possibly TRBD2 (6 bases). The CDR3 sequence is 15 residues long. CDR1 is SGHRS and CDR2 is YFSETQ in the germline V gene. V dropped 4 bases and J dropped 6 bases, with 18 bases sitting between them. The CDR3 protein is CASSRLTGRSDTQYF. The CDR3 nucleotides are TGCGCCAGCAGCCGACTAACCGGGAGATCGGATACGCAGTATTTT.

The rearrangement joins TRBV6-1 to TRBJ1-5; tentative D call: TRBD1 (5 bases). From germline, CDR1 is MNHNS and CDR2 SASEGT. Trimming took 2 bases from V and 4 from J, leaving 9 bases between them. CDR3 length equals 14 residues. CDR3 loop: CASSEWQGNQPQHF. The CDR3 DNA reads TGTGCCAGCAGTGAATGGCAGGGTAATCAGCCCCAGCATTTT.

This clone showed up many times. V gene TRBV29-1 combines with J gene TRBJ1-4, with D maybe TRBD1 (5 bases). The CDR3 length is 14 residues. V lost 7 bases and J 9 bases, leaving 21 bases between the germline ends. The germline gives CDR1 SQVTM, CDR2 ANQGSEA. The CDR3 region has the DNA TGCAGCGCAGTCCCTGCAGGGTCGCGGAAAAAACTGTTTTTT. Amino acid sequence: CSAVPAGSRKKLFF.

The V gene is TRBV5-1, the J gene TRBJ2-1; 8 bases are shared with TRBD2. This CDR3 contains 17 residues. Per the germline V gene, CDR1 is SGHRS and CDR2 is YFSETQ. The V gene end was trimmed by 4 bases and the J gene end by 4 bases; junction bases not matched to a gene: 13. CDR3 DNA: TGCGCCAGCAGCGCACTTGGGGGCGGGGGGACATACAATGAGCAGTTCTTC. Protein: CASSALGGGGTYNEQFF.

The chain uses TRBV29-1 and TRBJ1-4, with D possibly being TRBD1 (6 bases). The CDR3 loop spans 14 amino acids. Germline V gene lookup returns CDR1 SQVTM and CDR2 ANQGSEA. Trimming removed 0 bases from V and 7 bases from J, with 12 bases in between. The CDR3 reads CSVEEQGSREKLFF. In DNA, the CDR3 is TGCAGCGTTGAAGAACAGGGAAGTCGTGAAAAACTGTTTTTT.

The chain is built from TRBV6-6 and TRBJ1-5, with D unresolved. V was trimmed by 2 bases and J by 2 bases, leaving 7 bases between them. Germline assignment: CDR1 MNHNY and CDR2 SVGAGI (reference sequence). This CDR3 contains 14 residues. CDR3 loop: CASSYLEGNQPQHF. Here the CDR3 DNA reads TGTGCCAGCAGTTACCTGGAGGGCAATCAGCCCCAGCATTTT.

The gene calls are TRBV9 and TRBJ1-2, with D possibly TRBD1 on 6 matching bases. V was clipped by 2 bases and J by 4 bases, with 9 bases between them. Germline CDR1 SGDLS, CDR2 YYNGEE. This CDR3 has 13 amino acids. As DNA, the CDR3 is TGTGCCAGCAGCGTGACAGGCCTCTATGGCTACACCTTC. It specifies CASSVTGLYGYTF.

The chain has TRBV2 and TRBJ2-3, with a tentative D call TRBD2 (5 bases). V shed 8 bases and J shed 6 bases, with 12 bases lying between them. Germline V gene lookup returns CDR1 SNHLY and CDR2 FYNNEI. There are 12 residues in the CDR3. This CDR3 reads CASGAERDTQYF. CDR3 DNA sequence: TGTGCCAGCGGAGCGGAGCGTGATACGCAGTATTTT. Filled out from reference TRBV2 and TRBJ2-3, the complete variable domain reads EPEVTQTPSHQVTQMGQEVILRCVPISNHLYFYWYRQILGQKVEFLVSFYNNEISEKSEIFDDQFSVERPDGSNFTLKIRSTKLEDSAMYFCASGAERDTQYFGPGTRLTVL.

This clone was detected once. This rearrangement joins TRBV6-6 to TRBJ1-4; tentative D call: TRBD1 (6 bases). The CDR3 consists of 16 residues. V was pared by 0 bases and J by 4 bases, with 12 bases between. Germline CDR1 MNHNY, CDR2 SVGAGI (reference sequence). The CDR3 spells CASSYSADRLNEKLFF. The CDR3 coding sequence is TGTGCCAGCAGTTACTCGGCGGACAGACTTAATGAAAAACTGTTTTTT.

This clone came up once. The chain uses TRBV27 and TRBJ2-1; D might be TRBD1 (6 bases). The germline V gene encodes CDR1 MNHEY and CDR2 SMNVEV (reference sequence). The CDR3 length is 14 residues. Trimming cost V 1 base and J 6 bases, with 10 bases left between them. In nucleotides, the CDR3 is TGTGCCAGCAGTTTATATCCAGGGGCCAATGAGCAGTTCTTC. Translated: CASSLYPGANEQFF.

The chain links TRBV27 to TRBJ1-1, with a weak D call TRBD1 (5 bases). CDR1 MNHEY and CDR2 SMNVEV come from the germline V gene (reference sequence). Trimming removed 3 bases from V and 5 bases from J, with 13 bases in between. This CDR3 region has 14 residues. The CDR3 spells CASSLGGSRTEAFF. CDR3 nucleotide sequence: TGTGCCAGCAGTTTGGGGGGTAGTCGAACTGAAGCTTTCTTT.

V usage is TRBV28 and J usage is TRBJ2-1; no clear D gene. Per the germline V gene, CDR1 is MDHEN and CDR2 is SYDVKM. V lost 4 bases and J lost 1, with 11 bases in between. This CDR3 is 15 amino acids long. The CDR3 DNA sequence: TGTGCCAGCAGTTCGGGTTCTTATTCCTACAATGAGCAGTTCTTC. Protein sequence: CASSSGSYSYNEQFF.